The rows below give T cell receptor beta chains drawn from one sample of a study of blood T cell repertoires in COVID-19. Here immunoSEQ multiplex PCR was the method, and the copy in TCRdb shows in-frame clones only, minus some. The sample yields fewer than 200,000 clones, 89% seen once. Sequencing used peripheral blood. The receptor set was obtained from a man between 18 and 29 years old who had recovered from COVID-19. The CDR3 runs from the conserved cysteine through the conserved F or W. A D gene is named only where the DNA matches it firmly. Size values are once, few and many counts, or a class for expanded clones, and some rows have none.

j_gene,d_gene,abundance,v_gene,CDR3nt,CDR3aa
TRBJ2-2,TRBD2,.,TRBV11-2,TGTGCCAGCAGCTCGCTAGCGGGCGCCGGGGAGCTGTTTTTT,CASSSLAGAGELFF
TRBJ2-2,TRBD2,few,TRBV11-2,TGTGCCAGCAGCTTAAGGACTAGCGGGAGTACCGGGGAGCTGTTTTTT,CASSLRTSGSTGELFF
TRBJ2-1,TRBD2,once,TRBV7-9,TGTGCCAGCAGCTTAAAGACTAGCGTCTTATCCCGCTCCTACAATGAGCAGTTCTTC,CASSLKTSVLSRSYNEQFF
TRBJ1-1,.,.,TRBV10-3,TGTGCCATCAAGGTGTCAGGGGCCTCCACTGAAGCTTTCTTT,CAIKVSGASTEAFF
TRBJ2-4,TRBD1,.,TRBV5-5,TGTGCCAGCAGCTTGTACGGGACAGGGGTGTCAGACTCCAAAAACATTCAGTACTTC,CASSLYGTGVSDSKNIQYF
TRBJ2-3,.,.,TRBV11-2,TGTGCCAGCAGCTTAGCCCCCAGGTTTGCGGGTCGTGAAGATACGCAGTATTTT,CASSLAPRFAGREDTQYF
TRBJ2-1,TRBD2,once,TRBV6-6,TGTGCCAGCAGCCTACATAATCCGGGACTAGAACGACGCTACTCCTACAATGAGCAGTTCTTC,CASSLHNPGLERRYSYNEQFF
TRBJ2-1,TRBD2,.,TRBV30,TGTGCCTGGAGTGTAATGGCGGGAGTGTACAATGAGCAGTTCTTC,CAWSVMAGVYNEQFF
TRBJ2-2,.,.,TRBV19,TGTGCCAGTAGGGCTAGTCCGGGGGACACCGGGGAGCTGTTTTTT,CASRASPGDTGELFF
TRBJ2-2,.,once,TRBV14,TGTGCCAGCAGCCTGGACACCTCGAACACCGGGGAGCTGTTTTTT,CASSLDTSNTGELFF
TRBJ1-4,.,.,TRBV6-6,TGTGCCAGCAGCGAGACAGCAACTAATGAAAAACTGTTTTTT,CASSETATNEKLFF
TRBJ1-1,.,.,TRBV5-1,TGCGCCAGCAAATACCCGGACAGTATGAACACTGAAGCTTTCTTT,CASKYPDSMNTEAFF
TRBJ1-5,.,once,TRBV18,TGTGCCAGCTCACCATCGGATACAGCCCGCAATCAGCCCCAGCATTTT,CASSPSDTARNQPQHF
TRBJ2-7,.,.,TRBV25-1,TGTGCCAGCAGTGAATATGGGCAAACGGAGCAGTACTTC,CASSEYGQTEQYF
TRBJ1-3,.,.,TRBV28,TGTGCCAGCAGTGGACTTGAGGACAGAGGAAACACCATATATTTT,CASSGLEDRGNTIYF
TRBJ2-7,.,.,TRBV6-5,TGTGCCAGCAGAGGCCTGACCAGGGTATACGAGCAGTACTTC,CASRGLTRVYEQYF
TRBJ2-1,.,once,TRBV9,TGTGCCAGCAGCGACGGGACCTACAATGAGCAGTTCTTC,CASSDGTYNEQFF
TRBJ1-1,.,.,TRBV19,TGTGCCAGTAGTATCCCAACCACAGGGAACACTGAAGCTTTCTTT,CASSIPTTGNTEAFF
TRBJ2-5,.,.,TRBV7-2,TGTGCCAGCAGCCACCCGGAGGGGACCCAGTACTTC,CASSHPEGTQYF
TRBJ2-3,TRBD2,.,TRBV28,TGTGCCAGCTTAGCGGGAGTTGCAGATACGCAGTATTTT,CASLAGVADTQYF
TRBJ2-7,TRBD2,once,TRBV11-2,TGTGCCAGCAGCTCGGGACTAGCGGCCTACGAGCAGTACTTC,CASSSGLAAYEQYF
TRBJ2-7,.,.,TRBV16,TGTGCCAGCAGCCCCAGCAGGGGCCTCTACGAGCAGTACTTC,CASSPSRGLYEQYF
TRBJ1-5,TRBD1,.,TRBV30,TGTGCCTGGGAAGGGGGCAGAAATCAGCCCCAGCATTTT,CAWEGGRNQPQHF
TRBJ1-2,.,.,TRBV4-2,TGTGCCAGCAGCCGAGAGGAGGCGGGAAACTATGGCTACACCTTC,CASSREEAGNYGYTF
TRBJ2-1,TRBD2,.,TRBV4-1,TGCGCCAGCAGCCAAGATGATCGGGGGGGCTCCTACAATGAGCAGTTCTTC,CASSQDDRGGSYNEQFF
TRBJ2-3,TRBD2,once,TRBV6-5,TGTGCCAGCAGTTATTTCGGGGGGGATACGCAGTATTTT,CASSYFGGDTQYF
TRBJ2-1,.,.,TRBV12-3/TRBV12-4,TGTGCCAGCAGTTTATCACGGTACAATGAGCAGTTCTTC,CASSLSRYNEQFF